This entry lists 10 T cell receptor beta chains sequenced from one sample in a study of cytomegalovirus exposure and HLA in healthy donors. Method: immunoSEQ multiplex PCR; TCRdb's copy keeps in-frame clones and lacks some. The table lists some 340,000 clones, around 90% of them singletons. Sequenced sample: PBMCs. The source of these receptors is a woman aged 25-40 years in good health and CMV-seropositive.

The J gene is TRBJ2-3, the V gene TRBV5-4; D possibly corresponds to TRBD1 (6 bases). V was clipped by 6 bases and J by 10 bases, with 24 bases between them. CDR1 SGHNT and CDR2 YYREEE come from the germline V gene (reference sequence). This CDR3 spans 15 amino acids. This CDR3 reads CASTSPAEGGVPQYF. The CDR3 coding sequence is TGTGCCAGCACCTCCCCAGCGGAAGGGGGAGTTCCGCAGTATTTT.

The rearrangement uses TRBV7-8 and TRBJ2-4, with a weak D call TRBD2 (5 bases). The germline V gene encodes CDR1 SGHVS and CDR2 FQNEAQ. V lost 0 bases, J lost 1 base, and 10 bases lay in between. This CDR3 has 16 residues. The CDR3 sequence is CASSLARVLAKNIQYF. The CDR3 bases are TGTGCCAGCAGCTTAGCGAGGGTTCTGGCCAAAAACATTCAGTACTTC.

This sequence joins TRBV27 and TRBJ2-7; 7 nucleotides line up with TRBD2. This CDR3 region has 16 residues. After removal of 3 bases from V and 2 bases from J, the junction contained 10 bases not matched to a gene. Germline CDR1 is MNHEY and CDR2 is SMNVEV (reference sequence). The CDR3 DNA sequence: TGTGCCAGCAGTTTCAACGGGGAGGGGCACACCTACGAGCAGTACTTC. It specifies CASSFNGEGHTYEQYF.

V is TRBV30 and J is TRBJ1-2, with D possibly matching TRBD1 (5 bases). The length of the CDR3 is 12 residues. Germline-derived CDR1 and CDR2 are GTSNPN and SVGIG (reference sequence). Trimming cost V 5 bases and J 4 bases, with 11 bases left between them. DNA of the CDR3: TGTGCCTGGGCCCGGGGCATCTATGGCTACACCTTC. Encoded protein: CAWARGIYGYTF.

The chain has TRBV19 and TRBJ1-2; possibly TRBD1 for D (6 bases). The CDR3 covers 15 residues. Looked up from germline, CDR1 is LNHDA and CDR2 is SQIVND (reference sequence). Trimming pared 1 base from V and 3 bases from J, leaving 12 bases between. CDR3 protein: CASSIGSGQDYGYTF. The CDR3 DNA follows: TGTGCCAGTAGTATAGGTTCGGGACAAGACTATGGCTACACCTTC.

This clone was detected a few times. The chain combines TRBV5-4 with TRBJ2-7; D is possibly TRBD1 or TRBD2 (5 bases each). The ends were cut back, 0 bases at V and 2 bases at J, with 12 bases in the middle. CDR3 length: 15 amino acids. Per the germline V gene, CDR1 is SGHNT and CDR2 is YYREEE (reference sequence). The CDR3 loop is CASSLDVGPTYEQYF. In nucleotides, the CDR3 is TGTGCCAGCAGCTTGGACGTGGGACCCACCTACGAGCAGTACTTC.

This chain uses TRBV2 with TRBJ2-2; D not certain. The CDR3 is made up of 15 amino acids. Germline CDR1 SNHLY, CDR2 FYNNEI. Trimming removed 4 bases from V and 4 bases from J, with 13 bases in between. The CDR3: CASSGVVKATGELFF. The CDR3 DNA is TGTGCCAGCAGTGGAGTGGTGAAGGCCACCGGGGAGCTGTTTTTT.

J is TRBJ2-3 and V is TRBV5-1; D ambiguous. Germline values: CDR1 SGHRS, CDR2 YFSETQ. Trimming pared 0 bases from V and 3 bases from J, leaving 14 bases between. The CDR3 has 16 amino acids. The CDR3 DNA reads as TGCGCCAGCAGCTTGGGGGTAGGCCGTAGGACAGATACGCAGTATTTT. Protein: CASSLGVGRRTDTQYF.

This chain uses TRBV6-1 with TRBJ1-4; TRBD1 matches at 11 bases. Per germline, CDR1 MNHNS and CDR2 SASEGT. The CDR3 sequence is 15 residues long. The ends lost 6 bases at V and 7 bases at J; junction bases unmatched: 7. The chain's CDR3 is CASSQGQGAREKLFF. CDR3 nucleotides: TGTGCCAGCAGCCAAGGACAGGGGGCTCGTGAAAAACTGTTTTTT.

On this clone: A junction boundary mismatches the germline segment, possibly from a read error. V gene TRBV30 combines with J gene TRBJ2-3; D unclear. The CDR3 runs to 12 residues. Germline CDR1 and CDR2: GTSNPN and SVGIG (reference sequence). The chain's CDR3 is CLLSVGGDTQYF. CDR3 nucleotides: TGCCTACTCTCGGTGGGTGGTGATACGCAGTATTTT.